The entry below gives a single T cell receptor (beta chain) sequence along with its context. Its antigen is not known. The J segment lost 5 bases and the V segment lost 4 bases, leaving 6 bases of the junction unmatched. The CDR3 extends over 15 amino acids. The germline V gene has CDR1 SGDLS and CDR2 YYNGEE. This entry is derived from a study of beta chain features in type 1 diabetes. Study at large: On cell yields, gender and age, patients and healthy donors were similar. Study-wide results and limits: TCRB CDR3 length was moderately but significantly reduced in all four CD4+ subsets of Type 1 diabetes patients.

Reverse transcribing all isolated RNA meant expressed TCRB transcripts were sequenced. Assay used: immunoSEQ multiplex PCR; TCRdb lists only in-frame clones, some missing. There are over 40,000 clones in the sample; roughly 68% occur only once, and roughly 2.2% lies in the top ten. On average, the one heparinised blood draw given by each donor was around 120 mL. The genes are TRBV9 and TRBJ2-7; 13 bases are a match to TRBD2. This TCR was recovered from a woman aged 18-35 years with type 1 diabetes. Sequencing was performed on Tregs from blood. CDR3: CASSKGLAGTNEQYF. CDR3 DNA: TGTGCCAGCAGCAAGGGACTAGCGGGGACCAACGAGCAGTACTTC.